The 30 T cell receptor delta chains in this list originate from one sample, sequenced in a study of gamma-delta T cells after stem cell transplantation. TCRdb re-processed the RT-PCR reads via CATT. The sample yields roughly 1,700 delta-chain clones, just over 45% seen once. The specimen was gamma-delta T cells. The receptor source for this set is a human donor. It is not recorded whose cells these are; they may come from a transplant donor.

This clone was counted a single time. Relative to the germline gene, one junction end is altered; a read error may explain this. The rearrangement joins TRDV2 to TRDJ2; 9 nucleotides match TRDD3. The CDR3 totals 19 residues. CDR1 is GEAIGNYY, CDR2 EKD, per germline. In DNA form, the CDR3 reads TGTGCCTGTGACCCAAACTGGGGGAGCTCGTCAGCTTTTACAGCACACCTCTTCTTT. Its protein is CACDPNWGSSSAFTAHLFF.

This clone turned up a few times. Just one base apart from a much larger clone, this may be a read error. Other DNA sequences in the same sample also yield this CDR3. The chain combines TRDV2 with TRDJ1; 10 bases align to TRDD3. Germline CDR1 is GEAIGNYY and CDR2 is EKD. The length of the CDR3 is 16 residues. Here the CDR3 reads CACDDLLGDATDKLIF. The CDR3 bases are TGTGCCTGTGACGACCTACTGGGGGATGCCACCGATAAACTCATTTTT.

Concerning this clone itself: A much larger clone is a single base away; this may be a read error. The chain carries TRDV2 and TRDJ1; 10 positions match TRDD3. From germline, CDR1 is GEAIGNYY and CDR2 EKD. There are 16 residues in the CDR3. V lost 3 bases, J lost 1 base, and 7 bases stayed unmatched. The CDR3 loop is CACDYLLGDATDKLIF. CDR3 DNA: TGTGCCTGTGACTACCTACTGGGGGATGCCACCGATAAACTCATCTTT.

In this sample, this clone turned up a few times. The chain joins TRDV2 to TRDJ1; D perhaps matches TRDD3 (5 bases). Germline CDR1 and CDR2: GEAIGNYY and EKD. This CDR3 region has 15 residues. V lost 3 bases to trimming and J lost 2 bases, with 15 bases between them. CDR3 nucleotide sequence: TGTGCCTGTGACGCCGTACTGGCGAAAACCGATAAACTCATCTTT. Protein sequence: CACDAVLAKTDKLIF.

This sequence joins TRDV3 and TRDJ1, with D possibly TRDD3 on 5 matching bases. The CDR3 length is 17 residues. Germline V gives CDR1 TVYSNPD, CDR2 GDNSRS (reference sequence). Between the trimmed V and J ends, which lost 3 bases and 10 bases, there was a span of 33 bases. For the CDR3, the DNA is TGTGCCTTCCCAGGCCTGGGTGGACGTGAGGACGAAGACCCACTCATCTTT. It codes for CAFPGLGGREDEDPLIF.

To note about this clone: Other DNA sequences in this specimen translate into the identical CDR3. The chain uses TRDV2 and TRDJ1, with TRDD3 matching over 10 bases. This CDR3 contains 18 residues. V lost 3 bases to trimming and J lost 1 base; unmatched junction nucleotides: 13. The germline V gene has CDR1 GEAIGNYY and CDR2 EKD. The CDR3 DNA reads TGTGCCTGTGACCCACTCAACCCGGGGGATACGCCCACCGATAAACTCATCTTT. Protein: CACDPLNPGDTPTDKLIF.

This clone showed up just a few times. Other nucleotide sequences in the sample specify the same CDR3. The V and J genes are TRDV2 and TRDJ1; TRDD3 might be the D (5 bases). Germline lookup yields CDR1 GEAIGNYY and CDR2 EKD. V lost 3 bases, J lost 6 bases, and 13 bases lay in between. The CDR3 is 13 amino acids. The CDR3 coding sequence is TGTGCCTGTGACTGTCTTGGGGCAAATAAACTCATCTTT. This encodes CACDCLGANKLIF.

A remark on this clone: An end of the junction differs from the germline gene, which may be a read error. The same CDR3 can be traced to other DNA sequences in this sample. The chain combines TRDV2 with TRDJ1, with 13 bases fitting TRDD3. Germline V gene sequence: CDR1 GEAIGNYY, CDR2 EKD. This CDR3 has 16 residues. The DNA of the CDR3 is TGCGCCTGTGACTCACTGGGGGATACGGGTAACGATAAGCTCATCTTT. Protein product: CACDSLGDTGNDKLIF.

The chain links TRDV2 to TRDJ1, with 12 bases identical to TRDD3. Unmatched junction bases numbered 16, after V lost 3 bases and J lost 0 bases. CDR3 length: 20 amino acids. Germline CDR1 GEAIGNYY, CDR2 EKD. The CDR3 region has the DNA TGTGCCTGTGACGCCGTACTGGGGGATACCGACACCCAGTACACCGATAAACTCATCTTT. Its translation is CACDAVLGDTDTQYTDKLIF.

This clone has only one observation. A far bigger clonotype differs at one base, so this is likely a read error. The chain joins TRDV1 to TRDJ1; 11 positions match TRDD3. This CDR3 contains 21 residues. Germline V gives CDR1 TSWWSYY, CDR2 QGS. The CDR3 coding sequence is TGTGCTCTTGGGGAAGACGATTGGGACCGACTGGGGGATAGGTGCACCGATAAACTCACCTTT. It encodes CALGEDDWDRLGDRCTDKLTF.

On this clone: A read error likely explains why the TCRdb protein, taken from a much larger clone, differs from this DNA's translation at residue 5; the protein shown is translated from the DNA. The CDR3 nucleotides are TGTGCCTGTCTAACTTTACTGGAGAACCGCGATAAACTCATCTTT. Translating it yields CACLTLLENRDKLIF. The genes are TRDV2 and TRDJ1, with D possibly TRDD3 on 5 matching bases. The length of the CDR3 is 15 residues. Germline V lookup: CDR1 GEAIGNYY, CDR2 EKD. Deletions cut 6 bases from V and 4 bases from J, with 20 bases between.

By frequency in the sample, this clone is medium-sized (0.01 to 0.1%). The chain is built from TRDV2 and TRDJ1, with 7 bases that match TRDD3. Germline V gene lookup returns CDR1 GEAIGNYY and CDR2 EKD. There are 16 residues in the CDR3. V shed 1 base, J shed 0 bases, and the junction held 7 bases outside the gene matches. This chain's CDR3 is CACDTIGGHHTDKLIF. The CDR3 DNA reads TGTGCCTGTGACACAATTGGGGGACATCACACCGATAAACTCATCTTT.

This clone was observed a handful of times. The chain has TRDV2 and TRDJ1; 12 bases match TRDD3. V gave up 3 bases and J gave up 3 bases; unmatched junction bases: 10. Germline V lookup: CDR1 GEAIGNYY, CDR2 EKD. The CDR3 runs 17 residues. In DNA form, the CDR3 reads TGTGCCTGTGACCCACTGGGGGATACTGAGGGGGCCGATAAACTCATCTTT. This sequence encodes CACDPLGDTEGADKLIF.

The CDR3: CACDPLGEGGPLTAQLFF. Here the CDR3 DNA reads TGTGCCTGTGACCCCCTCGGCGAGGGAGGTCCTTTGACAGCACAACTCTTCTTT. The J gene is TRDJ2, the V gene TRDV2; D call uncertain. This CDR3 has 18 residues. V lost 3 bases to trimming and J lost 0 bases, with 19 bases between them. Germline CDR1 and CDR2: GEAIGNYY and EKD.

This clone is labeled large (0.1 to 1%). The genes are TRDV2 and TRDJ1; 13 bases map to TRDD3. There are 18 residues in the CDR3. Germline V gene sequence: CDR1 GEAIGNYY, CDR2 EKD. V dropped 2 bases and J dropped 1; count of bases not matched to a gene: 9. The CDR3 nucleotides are TGTGCCTGTGACATCACCCCCTACTGGGGGATACGCACCGATAAACTCATCTTT. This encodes CACDITPYWGIRTDKLIF.

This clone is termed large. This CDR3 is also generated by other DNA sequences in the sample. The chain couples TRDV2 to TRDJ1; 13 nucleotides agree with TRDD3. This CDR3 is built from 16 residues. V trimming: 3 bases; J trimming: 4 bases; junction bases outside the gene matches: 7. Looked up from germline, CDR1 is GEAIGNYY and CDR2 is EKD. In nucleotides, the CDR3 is TGTGCCTGTGACTCACTGGGGGATACGGGTAACGATAAACTCATCTTT. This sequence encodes CACDSLGDTGNDKLIF.

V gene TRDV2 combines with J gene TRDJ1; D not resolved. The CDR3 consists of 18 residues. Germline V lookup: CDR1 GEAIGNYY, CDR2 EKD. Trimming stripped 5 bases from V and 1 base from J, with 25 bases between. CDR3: CACVSLPSAVAITDKLIF. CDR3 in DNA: TGTGCCTGTGTCTCATTACCGTCGGCTGTGGCCATCACCGATAAACTCATCTTT.

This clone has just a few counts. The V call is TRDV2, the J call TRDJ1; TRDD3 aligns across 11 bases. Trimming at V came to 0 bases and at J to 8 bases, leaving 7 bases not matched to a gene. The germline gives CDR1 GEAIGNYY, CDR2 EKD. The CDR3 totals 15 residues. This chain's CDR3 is CACDTVGGGYDKLIF. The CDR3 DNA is TGTGCCTGTGACACCGTTGGTGGGGGATACGACAAACTCATCTTT.

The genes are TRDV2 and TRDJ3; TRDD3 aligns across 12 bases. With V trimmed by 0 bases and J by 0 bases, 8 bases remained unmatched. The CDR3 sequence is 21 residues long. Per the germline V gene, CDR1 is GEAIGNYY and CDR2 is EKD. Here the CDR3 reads CACDTGGTGGYSSWDTRQMFF. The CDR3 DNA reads TGTGCCTGTGACACCGGAGGAACTGGGGGATACAGCTCCTGGGACACCCGACAGATGTTTTTC.

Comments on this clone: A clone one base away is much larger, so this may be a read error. CDR3 residues: CACDHVLGDTRNTNKLIF. The CDR3 DNA sequence: TGTGCCTGTGACCACGTACTGGGGGATACGCGTAACACCAATAAACTCATCTTT. The rearrangement joins TRDV2 to TRDJ1, with 13 positions matching TRDD3. Germline V gene sequence: CDR1 GEAIGNYY, CDR2 EKD. This CDR3 has 18 amino acids.

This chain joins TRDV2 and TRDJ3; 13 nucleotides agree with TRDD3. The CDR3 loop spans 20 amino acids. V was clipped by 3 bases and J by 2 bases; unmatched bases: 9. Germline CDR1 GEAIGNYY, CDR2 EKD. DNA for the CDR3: TGTGCCTGTGACTCCACTGGGGGATACGCATTAGCCTGGGACACCCGACAGATGTTTTTC. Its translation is CACDSTGGYALAWDTRQMFF.

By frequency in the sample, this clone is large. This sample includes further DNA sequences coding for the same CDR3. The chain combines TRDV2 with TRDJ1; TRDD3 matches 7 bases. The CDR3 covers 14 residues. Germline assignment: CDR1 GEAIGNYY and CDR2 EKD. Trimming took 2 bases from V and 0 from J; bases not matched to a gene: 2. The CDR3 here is CACDNLGDTDKLIF. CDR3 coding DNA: TGTGCCTGTGACAACCTGGGGGACACCGATAAACTCATCTTT.

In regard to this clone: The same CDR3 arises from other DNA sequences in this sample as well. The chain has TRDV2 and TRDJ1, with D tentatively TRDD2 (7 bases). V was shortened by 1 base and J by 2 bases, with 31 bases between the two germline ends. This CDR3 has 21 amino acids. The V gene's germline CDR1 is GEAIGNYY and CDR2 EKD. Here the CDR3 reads CACDTVPTRTGIRGLTDKLIF. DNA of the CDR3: TGTGCCTGTGACACGGTTCCTACTAGGACGGGGATCCGTGGGTTGACCGATAAACTCATCTTT.

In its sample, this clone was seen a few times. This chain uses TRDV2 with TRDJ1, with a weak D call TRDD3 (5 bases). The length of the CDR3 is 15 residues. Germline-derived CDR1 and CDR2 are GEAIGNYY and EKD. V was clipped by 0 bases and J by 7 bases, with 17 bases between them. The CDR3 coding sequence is TGTGCCTGTGACACCGTAGGGGGCCCGAGGGGTAAACTCATCTTT. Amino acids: CACDTVGGPRGKLIF.

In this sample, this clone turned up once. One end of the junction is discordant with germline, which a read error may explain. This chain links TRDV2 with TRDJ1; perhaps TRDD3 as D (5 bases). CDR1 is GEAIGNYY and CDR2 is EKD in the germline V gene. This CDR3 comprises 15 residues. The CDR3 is CACDTVGSNTDNLIF. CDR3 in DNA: TGTGCCTGTGACACCGTGGGATCAAACACCGATAACCTCATCTTT.

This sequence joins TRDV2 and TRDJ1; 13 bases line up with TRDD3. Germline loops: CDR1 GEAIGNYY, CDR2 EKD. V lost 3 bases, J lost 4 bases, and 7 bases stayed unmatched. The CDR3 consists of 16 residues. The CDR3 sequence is CACDALTGGYDDKLIF. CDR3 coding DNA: TGTGCCTGTGACGCCCTTACTGGGGGATACGACGATAAACTCATCTTT.

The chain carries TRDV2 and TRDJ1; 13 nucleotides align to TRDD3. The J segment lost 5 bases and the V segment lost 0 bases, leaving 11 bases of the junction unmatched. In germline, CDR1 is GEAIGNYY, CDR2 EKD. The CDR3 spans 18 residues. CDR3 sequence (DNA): TGTGCCTGTGACACCGTACTGGGGGATACGCGACACCGTGATAAACTCATCTTT. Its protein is CACDTVLGDTRHRDKLIF.

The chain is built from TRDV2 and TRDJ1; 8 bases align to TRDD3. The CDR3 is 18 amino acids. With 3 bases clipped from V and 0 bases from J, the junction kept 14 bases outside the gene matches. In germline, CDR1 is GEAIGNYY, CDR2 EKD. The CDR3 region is CACDPVLLGVPDTDKLIF. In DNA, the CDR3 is TGTGCCTGTGACCCGGTATTACTGGGGGTCCCAGACACCGATAAACTCATCTTT.

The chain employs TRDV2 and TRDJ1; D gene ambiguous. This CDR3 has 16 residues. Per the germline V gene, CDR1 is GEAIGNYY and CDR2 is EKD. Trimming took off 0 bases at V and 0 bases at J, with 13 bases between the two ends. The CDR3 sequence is CACDTGGHPYTDKLIF. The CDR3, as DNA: TGTGCCTGTGACACCGGAGGTCATCCGTACACCGATAAACTCATCTTT.

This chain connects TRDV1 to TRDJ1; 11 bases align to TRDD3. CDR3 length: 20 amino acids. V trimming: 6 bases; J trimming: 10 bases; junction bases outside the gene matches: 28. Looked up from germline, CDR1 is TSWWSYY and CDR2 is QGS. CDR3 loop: CALGPRLLYWGIVSLQRLIF. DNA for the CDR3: TGTGCTCTTGGCCCCCGGCTCCTTTACTGGGGGATAGTAAGTTTGCAAAGACTCATCTTT.